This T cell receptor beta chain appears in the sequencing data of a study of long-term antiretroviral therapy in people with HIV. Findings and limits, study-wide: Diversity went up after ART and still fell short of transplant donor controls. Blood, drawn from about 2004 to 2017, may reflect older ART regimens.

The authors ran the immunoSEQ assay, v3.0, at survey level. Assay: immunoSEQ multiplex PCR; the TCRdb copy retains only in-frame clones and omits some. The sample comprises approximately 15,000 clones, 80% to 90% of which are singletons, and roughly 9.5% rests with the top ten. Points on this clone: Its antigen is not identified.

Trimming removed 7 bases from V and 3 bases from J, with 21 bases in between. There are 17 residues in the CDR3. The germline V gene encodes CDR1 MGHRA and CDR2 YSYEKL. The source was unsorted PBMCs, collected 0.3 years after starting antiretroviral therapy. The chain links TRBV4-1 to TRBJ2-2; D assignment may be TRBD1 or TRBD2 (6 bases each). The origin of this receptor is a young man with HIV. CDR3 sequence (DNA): TGCGCCAGCACCTCCCTAGTGGCAGGGGAGGACACCGGGGAGCTGTTTTTT. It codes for CASTSLVAGEDTGELFF.